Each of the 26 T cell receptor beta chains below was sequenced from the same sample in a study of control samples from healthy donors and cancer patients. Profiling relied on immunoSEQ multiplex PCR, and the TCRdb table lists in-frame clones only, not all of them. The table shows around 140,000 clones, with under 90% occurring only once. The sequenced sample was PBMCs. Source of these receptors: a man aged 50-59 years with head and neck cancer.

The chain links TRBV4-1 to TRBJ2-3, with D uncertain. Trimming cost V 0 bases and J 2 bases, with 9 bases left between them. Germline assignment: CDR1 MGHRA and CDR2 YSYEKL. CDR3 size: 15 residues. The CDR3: CASSQELASTDTQYF. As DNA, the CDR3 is TGCGCCAGCAGCCAAGAACTGGCATCCACAGATACGCAGTATTTT.

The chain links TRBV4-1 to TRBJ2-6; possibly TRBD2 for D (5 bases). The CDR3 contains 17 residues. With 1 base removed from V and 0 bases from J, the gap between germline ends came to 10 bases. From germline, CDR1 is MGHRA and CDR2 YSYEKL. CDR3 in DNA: TGCGCCAGCAGCCAAGCGACCGGACTCTCTGGGGCCAACGTCCTGACTTTC. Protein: CASSQATGLSGANVLTF.

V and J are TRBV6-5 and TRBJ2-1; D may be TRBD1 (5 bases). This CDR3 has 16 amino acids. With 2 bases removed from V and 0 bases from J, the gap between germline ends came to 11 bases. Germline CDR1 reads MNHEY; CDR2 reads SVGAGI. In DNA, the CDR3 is TGTGCCAGCAGTTACACAGGAGAAAGCTCCTACAATGAGCAGTTCTTC. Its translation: CASSYTGESSYNEQFF.

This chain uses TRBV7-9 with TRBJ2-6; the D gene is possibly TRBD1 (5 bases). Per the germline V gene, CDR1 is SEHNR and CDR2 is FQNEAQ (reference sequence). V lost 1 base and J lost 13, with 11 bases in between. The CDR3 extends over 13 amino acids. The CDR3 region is CASSLGTHGVLTF. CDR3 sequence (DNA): TGTGCCAGCAGCTTAGGGACACACGGGGTCCTGACTTTC.

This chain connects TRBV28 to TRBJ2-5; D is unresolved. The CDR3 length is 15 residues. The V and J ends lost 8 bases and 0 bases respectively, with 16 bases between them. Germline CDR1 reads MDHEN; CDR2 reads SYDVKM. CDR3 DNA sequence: TGTGCCAGCCTCCCGAGTCTGGGGTACCAAGAGACCCAGTACTTC. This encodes CASLPSLGYQETQYF. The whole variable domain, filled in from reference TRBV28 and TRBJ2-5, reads DVKVTQSSRYLVKRTGEKVFLECVQDMDHENMFWYRQDPGLGLRLIYFSYDVKMKEKGDIPEGYSVSREKKERFSLILESASTNQTSMYLCASLPSLGYQETQYFGPGTRLLVL.

In DNA form, the CDR3 reads TGTGCCAGCAGCCAGACAGGCACTGGAGGCTACACCTTC. It translates to CASSQTGTGGYTF. This chain joins TRBV3-1 (or the pseudogene TRBV3-2) and TRBJ1-2; D is possibly TRBD1 (6 bases). CDR1 is LGHDT and CDR2 is YNNKEL in the germline V gene (reference sequence). CDR3 size: 13 residues. V shed 3 bases and J shed 8 bases, with 13 bases lying between them.

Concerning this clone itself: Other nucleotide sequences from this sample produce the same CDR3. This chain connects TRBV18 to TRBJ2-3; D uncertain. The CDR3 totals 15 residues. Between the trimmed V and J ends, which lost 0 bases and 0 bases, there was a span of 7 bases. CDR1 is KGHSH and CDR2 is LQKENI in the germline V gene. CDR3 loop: CASSPPSVSTDTQYF. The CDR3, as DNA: TGTGCCAGCTCACCACCTTCGGTTAGCACAGATACGCAGTATTTT.

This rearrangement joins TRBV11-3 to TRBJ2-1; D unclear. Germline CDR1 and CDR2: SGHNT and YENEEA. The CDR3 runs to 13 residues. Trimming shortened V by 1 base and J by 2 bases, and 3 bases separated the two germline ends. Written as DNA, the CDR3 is TGTGCCAGCAGCTTAGGAACCTACAATGAGCAGTTCTTC. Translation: CASSLGTYNEQFF.

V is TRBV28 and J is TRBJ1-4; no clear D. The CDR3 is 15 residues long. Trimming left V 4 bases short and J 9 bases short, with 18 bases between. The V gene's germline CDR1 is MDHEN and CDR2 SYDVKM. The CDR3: CASSSEGYEAKKLFF. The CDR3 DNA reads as TGTGCCAGCAGTTCCGAGGGTTATGAGGCAAAAAAACTGTTTTTT.

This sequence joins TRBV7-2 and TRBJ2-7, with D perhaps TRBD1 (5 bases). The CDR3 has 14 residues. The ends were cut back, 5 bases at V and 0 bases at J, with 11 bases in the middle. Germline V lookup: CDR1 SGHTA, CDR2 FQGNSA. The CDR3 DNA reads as TGTGCCAGCAGCAATACAGGTAGCTCCTACGAGCAGTACTTC. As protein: CASSNTGSSYEQYF.

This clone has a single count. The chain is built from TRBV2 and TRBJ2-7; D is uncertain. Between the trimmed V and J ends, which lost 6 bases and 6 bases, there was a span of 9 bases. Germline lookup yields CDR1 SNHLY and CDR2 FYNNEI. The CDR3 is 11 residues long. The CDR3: CASRIQREQYF. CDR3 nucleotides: TGTGCCAGCAGGATCCAGCGCGAGCAGTACTTC.

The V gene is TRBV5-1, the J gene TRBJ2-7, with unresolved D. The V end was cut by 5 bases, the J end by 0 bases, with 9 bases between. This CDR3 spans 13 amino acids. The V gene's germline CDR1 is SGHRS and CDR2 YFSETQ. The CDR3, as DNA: TGCGCCAGCAGTGCGTGGGACTCCTACGAGCAGTACTTC. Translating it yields CASSAWDSYEQYF.

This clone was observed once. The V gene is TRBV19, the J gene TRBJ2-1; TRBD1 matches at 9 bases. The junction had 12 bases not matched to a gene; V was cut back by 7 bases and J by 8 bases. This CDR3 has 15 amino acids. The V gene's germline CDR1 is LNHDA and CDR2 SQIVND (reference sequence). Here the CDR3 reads CASTIGGTGYDEQFF. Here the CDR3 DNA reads TGTGCCAGTACCATCGGCGGGACAGGGTACGATGAGCAGTTCTTC.

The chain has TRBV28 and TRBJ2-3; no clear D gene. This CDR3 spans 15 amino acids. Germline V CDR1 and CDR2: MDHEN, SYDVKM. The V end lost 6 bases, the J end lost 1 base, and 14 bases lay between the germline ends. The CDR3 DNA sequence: TGTGCCAGCAGGCTAGGCTCTGCTGGCACAGATACGCAGTATTTT. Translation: CASRLGSAGTDTQYF.

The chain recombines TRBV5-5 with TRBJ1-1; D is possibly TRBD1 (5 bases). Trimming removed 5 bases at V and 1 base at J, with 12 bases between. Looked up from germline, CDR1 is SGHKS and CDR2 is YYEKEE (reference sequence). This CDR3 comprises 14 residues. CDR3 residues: CASRLTGRNTEAFF. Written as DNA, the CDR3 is TGTGCCAGCAGGCTTACAGGCCGGAACACTGAAGCTTTCTTT.

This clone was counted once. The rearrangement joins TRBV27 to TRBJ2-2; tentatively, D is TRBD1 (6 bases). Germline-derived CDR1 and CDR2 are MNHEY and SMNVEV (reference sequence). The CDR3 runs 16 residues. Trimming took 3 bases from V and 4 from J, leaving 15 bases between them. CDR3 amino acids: CASSLLPGVPTGELFF. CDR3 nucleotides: TGTGCCAGCAGTTTGCTCCCAGGGGTCCCCACCGGGGAGCTGTTTTTT.

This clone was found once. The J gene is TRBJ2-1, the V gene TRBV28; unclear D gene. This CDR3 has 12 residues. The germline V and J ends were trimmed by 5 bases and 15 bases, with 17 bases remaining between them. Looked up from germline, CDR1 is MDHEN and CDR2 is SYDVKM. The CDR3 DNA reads TGTGCCAGCAGTCCCCCCACTGGGCCACGGTTCTTC. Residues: CASSPPTGPRFF.

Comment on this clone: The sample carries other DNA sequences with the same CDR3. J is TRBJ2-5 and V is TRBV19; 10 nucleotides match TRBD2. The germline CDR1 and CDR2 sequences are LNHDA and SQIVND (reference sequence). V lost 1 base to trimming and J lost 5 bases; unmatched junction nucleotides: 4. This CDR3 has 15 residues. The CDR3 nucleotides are TGTGCCAGTAGTATAGGCCCTAGCGGGAGTGAGACCCAGTACTTC. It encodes CASSIGPSGSETQYF.

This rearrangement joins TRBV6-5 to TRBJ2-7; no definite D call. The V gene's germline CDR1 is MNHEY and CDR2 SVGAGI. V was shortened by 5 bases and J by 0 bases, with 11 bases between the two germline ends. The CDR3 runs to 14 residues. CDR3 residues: CASSIRVNSYEQYF. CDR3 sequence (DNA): TGTGCCAGCAGTATCCGGGTGAACTCCTACGAGCAGTACTTC.

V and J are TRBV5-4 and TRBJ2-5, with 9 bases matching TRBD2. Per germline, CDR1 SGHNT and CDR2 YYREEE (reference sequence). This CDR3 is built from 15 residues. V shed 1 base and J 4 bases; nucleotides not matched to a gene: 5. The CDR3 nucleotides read TGTGCCAGCAGCTTGATGGTAGCGGGAGCAGAGACCCAGTACTTC. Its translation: CASSLMVAGAETQYF. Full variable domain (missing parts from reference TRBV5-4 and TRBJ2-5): ETGVTQSPTHLIKTRGQQVTLRCSSQSGHNTVSWYQQALGQGPQFIFQYYREEENGRGNFPPRFSGLQFPNYSSELNVNALELDDSALYLCASSLMVAGAETQYFGPGTRLLVL.

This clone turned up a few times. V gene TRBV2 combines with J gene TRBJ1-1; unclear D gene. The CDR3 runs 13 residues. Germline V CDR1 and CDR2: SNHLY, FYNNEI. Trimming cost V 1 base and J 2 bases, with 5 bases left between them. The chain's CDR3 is CASSEGSNTEAFF. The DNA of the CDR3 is TGTGCCAGCAGTGAAGGGTCAAACACTGAAGCTTTCTTT.

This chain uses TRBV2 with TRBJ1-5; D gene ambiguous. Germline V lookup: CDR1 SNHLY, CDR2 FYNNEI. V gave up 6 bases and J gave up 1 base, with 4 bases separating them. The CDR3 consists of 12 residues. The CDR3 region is CASRGSNQPQHF. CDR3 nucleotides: TGTGCCAGCAGGGGGAGCAATCAGCCCCAGCATTTT.

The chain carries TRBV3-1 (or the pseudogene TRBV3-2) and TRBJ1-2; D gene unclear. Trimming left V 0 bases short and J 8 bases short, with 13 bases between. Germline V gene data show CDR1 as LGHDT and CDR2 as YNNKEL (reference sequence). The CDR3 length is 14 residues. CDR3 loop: CASSQEASRGGYTF. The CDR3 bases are TGTGCCAGCAGCCAAGAGGCTTCAAGAGGAGGCTACACCTTC.

CDR3 nucleotide sequence: TGTGCCAGCAGCTCCCGGGAGGTGAACACTGAAGCTTTCTTT. As protein: CASSSREVNTEAFF. The J gene is TRBJ1-1, the V gene TRBV11-2; D not resolved. CDR3 size: 14 residues. Looked up from germline, CDR1 is SGHAT and CDR2 is FQNNGV. The ends were cut back, 4 bases at V and 0 bases at J, with 9 bases in the middle.

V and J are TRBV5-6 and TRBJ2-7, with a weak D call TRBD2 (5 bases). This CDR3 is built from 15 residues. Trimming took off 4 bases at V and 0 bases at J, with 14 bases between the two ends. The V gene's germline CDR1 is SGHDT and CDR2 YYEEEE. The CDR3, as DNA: TGTGCCAGCAGCCCACCGGGCGGGCACTCCTACGAGCAGTACTTC. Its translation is CASSPPGGHSYEQYF.

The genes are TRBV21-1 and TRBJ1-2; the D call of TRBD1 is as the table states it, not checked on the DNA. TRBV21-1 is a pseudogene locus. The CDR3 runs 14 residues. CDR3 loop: CASSERQGPYGYTF. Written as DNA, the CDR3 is TGTGCCAGCAGCGAGAGACAGGGGCCCTATGGCTACACCTTC.